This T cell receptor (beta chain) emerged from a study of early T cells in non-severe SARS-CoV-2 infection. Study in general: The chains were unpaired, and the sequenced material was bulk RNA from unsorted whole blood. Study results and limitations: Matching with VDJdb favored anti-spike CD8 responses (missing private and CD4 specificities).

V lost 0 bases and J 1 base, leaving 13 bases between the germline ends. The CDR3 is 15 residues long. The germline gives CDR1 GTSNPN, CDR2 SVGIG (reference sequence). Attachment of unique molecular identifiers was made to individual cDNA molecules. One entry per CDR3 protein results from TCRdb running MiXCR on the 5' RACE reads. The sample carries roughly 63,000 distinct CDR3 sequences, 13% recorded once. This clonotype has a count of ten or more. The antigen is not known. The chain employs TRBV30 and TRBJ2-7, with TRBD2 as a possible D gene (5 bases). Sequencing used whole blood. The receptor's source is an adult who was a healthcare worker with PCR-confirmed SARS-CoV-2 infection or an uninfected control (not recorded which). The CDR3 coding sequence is TGTGCCTGGAGTGTATCCCCTAGCCCTTCCTACGAGCAGTACTTC. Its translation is CAWSVSPSPSYEQYF.